Shown below are 8 T cell receptor beta chains from a single sample sequenced in a study of OX40 agonist ivuxolimab in advanced cancers. The protocol was immunoSEQ multiplex PCR, while the TCRdb copy is restricted to in-frame clones and leaves out a portion. This repertoire shows roughly 7,000 clones, around 80% found once; its top ten account for just under 25%. Specimen: CD4+ or CD8+ T cells sorted from blood, collected in a trial of the OX40 agonist ivuxolimab. The receptors were sampled from an adult with an advanced solid tumor such as melanoma, head and neck, liver or kidney cancer.

The rearrangement joins TRBV7-9 to TRBJ1-1; D may be TRBD1 (5 bases). V dropped 3 bases and J dropped 3 bases, with 14 bases sitting between them. Germline V CDR1 and CDR2: SEHNR, FQNEAQ (reference sequence). This CDR3 region has 15 residues. The CDR3 sequence: CASSLLTAGDTEAFF. Written as DNA, the CDR3 is TGTGCCAGCAGCTTGCTCACAGCGGGGGACACTGAAGCTTTCTTT. Full variable domain (rest looked up from reference TRBV7-9 and TRBJ1-1): DTGVSQNPRHKITKRGQNVTFRCDPISEHNRLYWYRQTLGQGPEFLTYFQNEAQLEKSRLLSDRFSAERPKGSFSTLEIQRTEQGDSAMYLCASSLLTAGDTEAFFGQGTRLTVV.

The chain's CDR3 is CAISEDRERNTEAFF. In DNA form, the CDR3 reads TGTGCCATCAGTGAGGACAGGGAAAGGAACACTGAAGCTTTCTTT. V is TRBV10-3 and J is TRBJ1-1, with 7 bases identical to TRBD1. The germline V gene has CDR1 ENHRY and CDR2 SYGVKD. The CDR3 has 15 amino acids. The V segment lost 2 bases and the J segment 1 base; nucleotides outside the gene matches: 4.

This sequence joins TRBV2 and TRBJ1-3, with unresolved D. The length of the CDR3 is 12 residues. CDR1 and CDR2 from the germline V gene are SNHLY and FYNNEI. Trimming removed 6 bases from V and 4 bases from J, with 7 bases in between. The chain's CDR3 is CASRGDGNTIYF. The CDR3 bases are TGTGCCAGCAGGGGAGACGGAAACACCATATATTTT.

This sequence joins TRBV27 and TRBJ1-2; D uncertain. Trimming left V 6 bases short and J 3 bases short, with 23 bases between. Germline V gene lookup returns CDR1 MNHEY and CDR2 SMNVEV (reference sequence). This CDR3 comprises 17 residues. CDR3 bases: TGTGCCAGCAGCCTCACAGAAGATTGGGGAAACTACTATGGCTACACCTTC. Translated: CASSLTEDWGNYYGYTF.

V usage is TRBV4-3 and J usage is TRBJ2-1, with 9 bases fitting TRBD2. Germline V gives CDR1 LGHNA, CDR2 YSLEER. The CDR3 totals 15 residues. V gave up 3 bases and J gave up 5 bases; unmatched junction bases: 5. CDR3 bases: TGCGCCAGCAGCCATCGACTAGCGGCGAACAATGAGCAGTTCTTC. It is translated as CASSHRLAANNEQFF.

This CDR3 reads CASSVDVSGGRTDTQYF. As DNA, the CDR3 is TGTGCCAGCAGCGTAGATGTGAGCGGGGGACGCACAGATACGCAGTATTTT. This chain links TRBV9 with TRBJ2-3; 8 nucleotides align to TRBD2. With V trimmed by 0 bases and J by 1 base, 7 bases remained unmatched. Germline CDR1 and CDR2: SGDLS and YYNGEE. This CDR3 is 17 amino acids long.

The chain is built from TRBV10-3 and TRBJ2-5, with TRBD2 matching 14 bases. The better agreement between TRBJ2-7 and the DNA end casts doubt on the J call. The CDR3 runs to 14 residues. In germline, CDR1 is ENHRY, CDR2 SYGVKD. In nucleotides, the CDR3 is TGTGCCATCAGGACTAGCGGGAGGGCCAACGAGCAGTACTTC. Amino acids: CAIRTSGRANEQYF.

This clone appeared a few times. The chain couples TRBV6-4 to TRBJ2-1; 10 nucleotides line up with TRBD2. The germline CDR1 and CDR2 sequences are MRHNA and SNTAGT. The CDR3 covers 15 residues. Unmatched junction bases numbered 4, after V lost 2 bases and J lost 6 bases. CDR3 residues: CASSDETSGPNEQFF. In DNA form, the CDR3 reads TGTGCCAGCAGTGACGAGACTAGCGGGCCCAATGAGCAGTTCTTC.